This T cell receptor beta chain was identified in a study of human T cells and chemical hapten exposure. This sample's time point: healthy volunteer bleed at 2 weeks. The template was total RNA from unfractionated whole blood. There are a few counts of this clonotype. TCRdb ran MiXCR on the RACE reads and lists one entry per CDR3 protein. The sample includes roughly 130,000 distinct CDR3 sequences, 9% to 10% of them seen just once. Looked up from germline, CDR1 is LGHNA and CDR2 is YNFKEQ. This CDR3 spans 16 amino acids. The germline V and J ends were trimmed by 0 bases and 0 bases, with 9 bases remaining between them.

The gene calls are TRBV4-2 and TRBJ2-1; D perhaps matches TRBD1 (6 bases). This TCR came from a male donor in good health. Some clones in this sample may be carry-over from other donors' samples. Specimen: whole blood. This chain's CDR3 is CASSQEDRFSYNEQFF. Here the CDR3 DNA reads TGTGCCAGCAGCCAAGAAGACAGGTTCTCCTACAATGAGCAGTTCTTC.